What follows are 18 T cell receptor beta chains derived from one specimen sequenced in a study of a mutant IDH1 vaccine in newly diagnosed glioma. Described time point: baseline, week 1 (first vaccination visit). Treatment described: pre-vaccination baseline after standard-of-care therapy. Assay: immunoSEQ multiplex PCR; the TCRdb copy retains only in-frame clones and omits some. The table lists tens of thousands of clones, just over 90% of them singletons, with about 1.2% in the top ten. The sample in question was PBMCs, obtained from a glioma patient treated with radiotherapy, temozolomide or both. The receptor source for this set is a man aged 40-49 years with glioma.

This clone was picked up a small number of times. V is TRBV7-7 and J is TRBJ2-2, with 10 nucleotides matching TRBD2. Trimming took 5 bases from V and 2 from J; bases not matched to a gene: 8. Germline V gene data show CDR1 as SSHAT and CDR2 as FNYEAQ (reference sequence). The CDR3 is made up of 17 amino acids. In nucleotides, the CDR3 is TGTGCCAGCAGCCCGAGGAGCGGGGGGGTCAACACCGGGGAGCTGTTTTTT. It specifies CASSPRSGGVNTGELFF.

The table lists this clone with a count of one. This sequence joins TRBV6-5 and TRBJ1-1, with a weak D call TRBD1 (5 bases). Between the trimmed V and J ends, which lost 2 bases and 7 bases, there was a span of 17 bases. Per the germline V gene, CDR1 is MNHEY and CDR2 is SVGAGI. CDR3 length: 15 residues. The CDR3 DNA reads as TGTGCCAGCAGTTACAACCACATGGGGGGAGTTGAAGCTTTCTTT. Its translation is CASSYNHMGGVEAFF.

J is TRBJ1-1 and V is TRBV5-1, with D unresolved. Germline loops: CDR1 SGHRS, CDR2 YFSETQ. The CDR3 has 14 residues. Trimming removed 0 bases from V and 1 base from J, with 7 bases in between. For the CDR3, the DNA is TGCGCCAGCAGCTTGGCCTTCGGGAACACTGAAGCTTTCTTT. It translates to CASSLAFGNTEAFF.

The chain combines TRBV7-3 with TRBJ2-1, with 9 bases identical to TRBD2. The V gene's germline CDR1 is SGHTA and CDR2 FQGTGA. The CDR3 sequence is 15 residues long. Losses at the gene ends were 5 bases for V and 4 bases for J; bases not matched to a gene: 6. CDR3 residues: CASSPAGGSYNEQFF. The CDR3 coding sequence is TGTGCCAGCAGCCCAGCGGGAGGCTCGTACAATGAGCAGTTCTTC.

The chain combines TRBV11-3 with TRBJ2-1; unclear D gene. The CDR3 is 13 residues long. Germline V gene lookup returns CDR1 SGHNT and CDR2 YENEEA. The V and J ends lost 7 bases and 0 bases respectively, with 7 bases between them. The CDR3 bases are TGTGCCAGCACGTCTTCCTCCTACAATGAGCAGTTCTTC. Translation: CASTSSSYNEQFF. The variable domain in full, with the rest retrieved from reference TRBV11-3 and TRBJ2-1, is EAGVVQSPRYKIIEKKQPVAFWCNPISGHNTLYWYLQNLGQGPELLIRYENEEAVDDSQLPKDRFSAERLKGVDSTLKIQPAELGDSAVYLCASTSSSYNEQFFGPGTRLTVL.

This clone was counted once. The chain carries TRBV30 and TRBJ2-1; a weak D match, TRBD1 (5 bases). The germline V and J ends were trimmed by 1 base and 9 bases, with 13 bases remaining between them. Germline CDR1 is GTSNPN and CDR2 is SVGIG (reference sequence). This CDR3 has 13 amino acids. DNA of the CDR3: TGTGCCTGGAGTGAGGGGTTTGCATTTGAGCAGTTCTTC. It yields the protein CAWSEGFAFEQFF.

The genes are TRBV7-3 and TRBJ2-1; weak D call: TRBD2 (5 bases). V lost 3 bases, J lost 3 bases, and 12 bases lay in between. Germline lookup yields CDR1 SGHTA and CDR2 FQGTGA. This CDR3 comprises 15 residues. This CDR3 is CASSFSPGDYNEQFF. The CDR3 nucleotides are TGTGCCAGCAGCTTCTCCCCCGGGGACTACAATGAGCAGTTCTTC.

The V and J genes are TRBV30 and TRBJ1-2; unclear D gene. V gave up 0 bases and J gave up 4 bases, with 12 bases separating them. CDR1 GTSNPN and CDR2 SVGIG come from the germline V gene (reference sequence). CDR3 length: 14 amino acids. The CDR3 loop reads CAWSVIASVYGYTF. Written as DNA, the CDR3 is TGTGCCTGGAGTGTGATTGCGTCAGTCTATGGCTACACCTTC.

The gene calls are TRBV7-7 and TRBJ1-1; TRBD1 is a possible D gene (6 bases). Trimming removed 5 bases from V and 11 bases from J, with 18 bases in between. This CDR3 is 13 amino acids long. Germline V lookup: CDR1 SSHAT, CDR2 FNYEAQ (reference sequence). CDR3 sequence: CASSLKGGVWAFF. CDR3 sequence (DNA): TGTGCCAGCAGCCTCAAAGGGGGGGTATGGGCTTTCTTT.

The V and J genes are TRBV7-6 and TRBJ1-3; D gene uncertain. CDR3 length: 15 amino acids. The V gene lost 1 base and the J gene lost 3 bases, with 10 bases spanning the gap. Per germline, CDR1 SGHVS and CDR2 FNYEAQ. The CDR3 DNA is TGTGCCAGCAGCTTAGGGCCAGAGATTGGAAACACCATATATTTT. As protein: CASSLGPEIGNTIYF. Using reference TRBV7-6 and TRBJ1-3 for the parts outside the CDR3, the full variable domain is GAGVSQSPRYKVTKRGQDVALRCDPISGHVSLYWYRQALGQGPEFLTYFNYEAQQDKSGLPNDRFSAERPEGSISTLTIQRTEQRDSAMYRCASSLGPEIGNTIYFGEGSWLTVV.

The CDR3 sequence is CASSQGSQPQHF. The CDR3, as DNA: TGTGCCAGCAGCCAAGGGAGTCAGCCCCAGCATTTT. The chain couples TRBV6-6 to TRBJ1-5; D not certain. This CDR3 spans 12 amino acids. Trimming removed 6 bases from V and 6 bases from J, with 9 bases in between. From germline, CDR1 is MNHNY and CDR2 SVGAGI (reference sequence).

The chain is built from TRBV13 and TRBJ2-1; 7 nucleotides match TRBD2. The length of the CDR3 is 14 residues. From germline, CDR1 is PRHDT and CDR2 FYEKMQ (reference sequence). J gave up 4 bases and V 0 bases, and 0 bases lay outside the gene matches. The DNA for the CDR3 is TGTGCCAGCAGCTTAGGACTAGCGTACAATGAGCAGTTCTTC. Translating gives CASSLGLAYNEQFF.

The chain employs TRBV5-1 and TRBJ2-2; D ambiguous. Germline CDR1 SGHRS, CDR2 YFSETQ. The V end lost 4 bases, the J end lost 1 base, and 8 bases lay between the germline ends. The length of the CDR3 is 14 residues. The CDR3 sequence: CASSTGQNTGELFF. The CDR3 DNA reads as TGCGCCAGCAGCACCGGGCAGAACACCGGGGAGCTGTTTTTT. The whole variable domain, remainder taken from reference TRBV5-1 and TRBJ2-2, is KAGVTQTPRYLIKTRGQQVTLSCSPISGHRSVSWYQQTPGQGLQFLFEYFSETQRNKGNFPGRFSGRQFSNSRSEMNVSTLELGDSALYLCASSTGQNTGELFFGEGSRLTVL.

The chain combines TRBV4-1 with TRBJ1-2; no reliable D call. CDR3 size: 14 residues. The germline V gene encodes CDR1 MGHRA and CDR2 YSYEKL. Trimming took 1 base from V and 2 from J, leaving 8 bases between them. CDR3 coding DNA: TGCGCCAGCAGCCAAGCTGGGGTCAACTATGGCTACACCTTC. Translated: CASSQAGVNYGYTF.

The chain has TRBV7-9 and TRBJ1-1; D remains ambiguous. The CDR3 sequence is 15 residues long. Germline lookup yields CDR1 SEHNR and CDR2 FQNEAQ (reference sequence). Trimming took 1 base from V and 5 from J, leaving 14 bases between them. CDR3 residues: CASSLVKDHSTEAFF. In DNA, the CDR3 is TGTGCCAGCAGCTTAGTTAAGGACCACTCGACTGAAGCTTTCTTT.

On this clone: The sample contains more than one DNA sequence encoding this CDR3. The rearrangement links TRBV19 to TRBJ2-2; perhaps TRBD1 as D (5 bases). The CDR3 has 12 amino acids. Germline V gene data show CDR1 as LNHDA and CDR2 as SQIVND (reference sequence). Trimming shortened V by 3 bases and J by 6 bases, and 5 bases separated the two germline ends. The CDR3 DNA is TGTGCCAGTAGTATCAGGGCCGGGGAGCTGTTTTTT. Translating it yields CASSIRAGELFF.

The CDR3 spells CASSQSSGDGYTF. CDR3 DNA sequence: TGCGCCAGCAGTCAATCATCAGGAGACGGCTACACCTTC. This chain links TRBV4-1 with TRBJ1-2; D uncertain. The ends were cut back, 6 bases at V and 8 bases at J, with 16 bases in the middle. The CDR3 totals 13 residues. CDR1 and CDR2 from the germline V gene are MGHRA and YSYEKL.

The chain couples TRBV5-4 to TRBJ1-2; 10 bases align to TRBD1. This CDR3 contains 14 residues. CDR1 and CDR2 (germline): SGHNT, YYREEE (reference sequence). After removal of 7 bases from V and 5 bases from J, the junction contained 8 bases not matched to a gene. For the CDR3, the DNA is TGTGCCAGCGGGGGGGGGACAGGGGCTTATGGCTACACCTTC. Translated: CASGGGTGAYGYTF.